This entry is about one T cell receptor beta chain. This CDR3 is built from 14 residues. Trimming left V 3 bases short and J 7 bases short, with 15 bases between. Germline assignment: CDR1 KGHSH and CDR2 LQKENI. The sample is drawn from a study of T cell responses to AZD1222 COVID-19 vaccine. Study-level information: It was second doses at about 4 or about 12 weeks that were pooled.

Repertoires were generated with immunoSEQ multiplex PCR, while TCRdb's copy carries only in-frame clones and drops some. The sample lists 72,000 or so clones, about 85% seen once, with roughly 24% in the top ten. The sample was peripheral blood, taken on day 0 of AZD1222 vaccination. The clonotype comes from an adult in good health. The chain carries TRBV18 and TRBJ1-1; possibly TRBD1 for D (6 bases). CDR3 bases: TGTGCCAGCTCACCCAATAGTCAGGGGAGTGAAGCTTTCTTT. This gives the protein CASSPNSQGSEAFF.